The T cell receptor (beta chain) described here comes from a study of T cells in Graves' hyperthyroidism and ophthalmopathy. Uncontrolled infection, other autoimmune disease, pregnancy or lactation barred patients from enrollment. This clonotype was seen more than once but under ten times. Germline V gene lookup returns CDR1 SNHLY and CDR2 FYNNEI. This CDR3 has 13 residues. Trimming cost V 7 bases and J 2 bases, with 12 bases left between them. RNA transcripts gave rise to amplified TCR beta CDR3 regions. TCR CDR3 underwent first-round RT-PCR with the HTBI primer set. TCRdb re-called the multiplex PCR reads with MiXCR, one entry per CDR3 protein. Of 660,000 or so distinct CDR3 sequences detected, nearly 45% appear once; the ten largest clones hold under 8%.

Sample: peripheral blood or thyroid tissue (not recorded which). The chain employs TRBV2 and TRBJ2-7; a possible D gene is TRBD1 (5 bases). The receptor comes from an adult man with Graves' disease, either hyperthyroidism or ophthalmopathy (not recorded which). The CDR3: CASTDSQTYEQYF. The CDR3 nucleotides are TGTGCCAGCACCGACAGCCAAACCTACGAGCAGTACTTC.